This TCR beta chain comes out of a study of cytomegalovirus exposure and HLA in healthy donors. Study-level findings and limits: Three of the chains that were CMV-associated were confirmed in vitro to be specific for CMV antigens. About 180 TCR beta chains were listed as cytomegalovirus-associated. Being productive about 90% or about 30% of the time was typical of most TCR beta V segments in an earlier analysis. Apart from CMV serostatus, no immune exposure information was available.

V dropped 2 bases and J dropped 7 bases, with 19 bases sitting between them. The germline CDR1 and CDR2 sequences are SGHRS and YFSETQ. There are 16 residues in the CDR3. Comments on this clone: Its antigen is still unknown.

PCR used 60 Vbeta primers and 13 Jbeta primers. This table comes from immunoSEQ multiplex PCR, and its TCRdb copy is limited to in-frame clones, with some not included. Counted here are approximately 140,000 clones, about three quarters occurring once; the ten biggest clones make up roughly an eighth. The receptor was derived from a human donor in good health. This chain connects TRBV5-1 to TRBJ2-1; D not resolved. The source material was PBMCs. The CDR3 sequence is CASSLPALANQNEQFF. The CDR3 bases are TGCGCCAGCAGCTTACCCGCTCTGGCCAACCAGAATGAGCAGTTCTTC.